This note documents a single T cell receptor (beta chain) sequence. The germline V gene has CDR1 MNHEY and CDR2 SMNVEV (reference sequence). The CDR3 runs 14 residues. V lost 6 bases and J lost 4; bases outside the gene matches: 4. This sample is part of a study of shared clonotypes between healthy human individuals. Clones were read by immunoSEQ multiplex PCR, and TCRdb kept only the in-frame ones, dropping some. The table lists about 670,000 clones, about three quarters of them singletons, with roughly 1.8% in the top ten. The V call is TRBV27, the J call TRBJ1-4, with 8 bases matching TRBD1. The sequence came from a woman in her 30s in good health. The material sequenced was memory CD4+ T cells sorted from blood. Subset of the sample: CD45RA-negative fraction. CDR3 DNA: TGTGCCAGCAGGAGGACAGGGCTTAATGAAAAACTGTTTTTT. It encodes CASRRTGLNEKLFF.